The 3 T cell receptor beta chains reported below all come from one sample, sequenced in a study of T-cell memory formation after mild COVID-19. TCRdb re-called the 5' RACE reads through MiXCR, storing one row per CDR3 protein. The sample shows 500,000 to 600,000 distinct CDR3 sequences, about a sixth of them seen only once. The sequencing input was PBMCs or a T cell subset sorted from them (not recorded which). The source is an adult woman who had mild COVID-19 (a few samples of this study predate the infection). Cell type and time point are not known.

The chain couples TRBV7-2 to TRBJ2-5; 8 nucleotides agree with TRBD2. CDR3 size: 15 residues. CDR1 is SGHTA, CDR2 FQGNSA, per germline. Trimming at V came to 4 bases and at J to 5 bases, leaving 9 bases not matched to a gene. CDR3: CASSSSRTSRETQYF. CDR3 nucleotides: TGTGCCAGCAGCTCCTCTAGGACTAGCCGGGAGACCCAGTACTTC. The full variable domain, in which reference TRBV7-2 and TRBJ2-5 provide the parts outside the CDR3, is GAGVSQSPSNKVTEKGKDVELRCDPISGHTALYWYRQSLGQGLEFLIYFQGNSAPDKSGLPSDRFSAERTGGSVSTLTIQRTQQEDSAVYLCASSSSRTSRETQYFGPGTRLLVL.

The rearrangement uses TRBV4-1 and TRBJ1-1; possible D gene TRBD1, 5 bases. V gave up 5 bases and J gave up 1 base, with 11 bases separating them. CDR1 and CDR2 (germline): MGHRA, YSYEKL. The CDR3 is 14 amino acids. Written as DNA, the CDR3 is TGCGCCAGCAGCATGACAGTGGGGAACACTGAAGCTTTCTTT. Encoded protein: CASSMTVGNTEAFF.

The chain joins TRBV27 to TRBJ2-7; D perhaps matches TRBD2 (6 bases). The germline V and J ends were trimmed by 3 bases and 7 bases, with 13 bases remaining between them. The CDR3 is 13 amino acids. Germline assignment: CDR1 MNHEY and CDR2 SMNVEV (reference sequence). This CDR3 reads CASSFGGWREQYF. CDR3 sequence (DNA): TGTGCCAGCAGTTTCGGGGGTTGGAGGGAGCAGTACTTC.